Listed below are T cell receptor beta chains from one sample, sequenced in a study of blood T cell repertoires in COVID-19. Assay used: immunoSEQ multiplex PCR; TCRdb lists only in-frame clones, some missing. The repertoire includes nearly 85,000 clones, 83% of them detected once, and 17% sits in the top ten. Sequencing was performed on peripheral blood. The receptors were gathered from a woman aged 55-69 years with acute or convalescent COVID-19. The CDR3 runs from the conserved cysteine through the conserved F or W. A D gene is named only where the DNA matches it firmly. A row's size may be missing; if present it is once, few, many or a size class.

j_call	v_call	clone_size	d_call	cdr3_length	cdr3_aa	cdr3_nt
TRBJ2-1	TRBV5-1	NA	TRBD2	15	CASSSSGRSGNEQFF	TGCGCCAGCAGCTCTAGCGGGAGGTCGGGCAATGAGCAGTTCTTC
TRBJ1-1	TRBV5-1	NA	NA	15	CASSLAGIGGTEAFF	TGCGCCAGCAGCCTTGCAGGGATAGGGGGCACTGAAGCTTTCTTT
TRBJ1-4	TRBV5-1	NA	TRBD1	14	CASSLTGGNEKLFF	TGCGCCAGCAGCTTGACAGGGGGAAATGAAAAACTGTTTTTT
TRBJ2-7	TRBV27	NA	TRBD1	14	CASSLQGANYEQYF	TGTGCCAGCAGTCTGCAGGGGGCTAACTACGAGCAGTACTTC
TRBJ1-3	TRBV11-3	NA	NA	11	CASSSGNTIYF	TGTGCCAGCAGCTCAGGAAACACCATATATTTT
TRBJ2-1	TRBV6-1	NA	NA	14	CASSESGTYNEQFF	TGTGCCAGCAGTGAATCAGGCACATACAATGAGCAGTTCTTC
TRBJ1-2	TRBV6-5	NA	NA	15	CASTPVQGANYGYTF	TGTGCCAGCACCCCAGTACAGGGAGCTAACTATGGCTACACCTTC
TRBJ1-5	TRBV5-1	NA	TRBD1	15	CASSPDRGRNQPQHF	TGCGCCAGCAGCCCGGACAGGGGTCGCAATCAGCCCCAGCATTTT
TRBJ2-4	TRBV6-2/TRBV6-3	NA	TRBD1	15	CASSPLRDREYIQYF	TGTGCCAGCAGTCCCCTTCGGGACAGGGAATACATTCAGTACTTC
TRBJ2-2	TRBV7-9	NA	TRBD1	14	CASRLTGDTGELFF	TGTGCCAGCAGGCTTACAGGGGACACCGGGGAGCTGTTTTTT
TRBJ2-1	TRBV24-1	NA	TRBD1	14	CATSAPTGKNEQFF	TGTGCCACCAGTGCCCCGACAGGGAAAAATGAGCAGTTCTTC
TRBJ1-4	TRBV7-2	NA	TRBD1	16	CASSPGVTGGGEKLFF	TGTGCCAGCAGCCCAGGGGTGACAGGGGGAGGCGAAAAACTGTTTTTT
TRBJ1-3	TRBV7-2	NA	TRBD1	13	CASSSGQGNTIYF	TGTGCCAGCAGCTCGGGACAGGGGAACACCATATATTTT
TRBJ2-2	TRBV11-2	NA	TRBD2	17	CASSLASGRGGTGELFF	TGTGCCAGCAGCTTAGCTAGCGGGAGGGGCGGCACCGGGGAGCTGTTTTTT
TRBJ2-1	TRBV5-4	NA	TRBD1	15	CASSRQGNSYNEQFF	TGTGCCAGCAGCAGACAGGGCAACTCCTACAATGAGCAGTTCTTC
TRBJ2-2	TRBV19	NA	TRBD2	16	CASSKRTSGGTGELFF	TGTGCCAGTAGTAAGCGGACTAGCGGGGGTACCGGGGAGCTGTTTTTT
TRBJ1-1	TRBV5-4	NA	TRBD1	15	CASSTGTGGNTEAFF	TGTGCCAGCAGCACTGGGACAGGGGGGAACACTGAAGCTTTCTTT
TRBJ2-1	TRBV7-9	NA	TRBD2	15	CASSSASGRANEQFF	TGTGCCAGCAGCTCGGCTAGCGGGAGGGCCAATGAGCAGTTCTTC
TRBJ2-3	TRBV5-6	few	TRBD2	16	CASSLDLAGGTDTQYF	TGTGCCAGCAGCTTGGACCTAGCGGGGGGCACAGATACGCAGTATTTT
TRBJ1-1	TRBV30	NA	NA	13	CACKGGGNTEAFF	TGTGCCTGCAAGGGAGGCGGGAACACTGAAGCTTTCTTT
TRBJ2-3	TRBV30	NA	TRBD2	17	CAWSVRTSGGRTDTQYF	TGTGCCTGGAGTGTACGGACTAGCGGGGGGAGGACAGATACGCAGTATTTT
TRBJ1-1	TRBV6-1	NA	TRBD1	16	CASSEKWTGSNTEAFF	TGTGCCAGCAGTGAAAAGTGGACAGGATCGAACACTGAAGCTTTCTTT
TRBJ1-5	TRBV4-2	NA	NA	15	CASSLEKGQNQPQHF	TGTGCCAGCAGCCTAGAAAAGGGACAAAATCAGCCCCAGCATTTT
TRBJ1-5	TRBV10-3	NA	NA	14	CAISEMGGDQPQHF	TGTGCCATCAGTGAAATGGGGGGGGATCAGCCCCAGCATTTT
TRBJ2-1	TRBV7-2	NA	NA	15	CASSLGAGTGNEQFF	TGTGCCAGCAGCTTAGGCGCGGGAACCGGGAATGAGCAGTTCTTC
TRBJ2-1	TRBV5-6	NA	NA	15	CASSWRADTHNEQFF	TGTGCCAGCAGTTGGCGGGCCGACACACACAATGAGCAGTTCTTC
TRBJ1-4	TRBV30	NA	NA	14	CACPGPTGYEKLFF	TGTGCCTGCCCAGGACCCACAGGATATGAAAAACTGTTTTTT
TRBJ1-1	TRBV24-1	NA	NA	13	CATSDWGQLEAFF	TGTGCCACCAGTGATTGGGGACAACTTGAAGCTTTCTTT
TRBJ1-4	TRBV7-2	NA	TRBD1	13	CASSPRQGGKLFF	TGTGCCAGCAGCCCCAGACAGGGGGGAAAACTGTTTTTT
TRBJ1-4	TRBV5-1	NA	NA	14	CASSWGPGDEKLFF	TGCGCCAGCAGCTGGGGACCGGGGGATGAAAAACTGTTTTTT
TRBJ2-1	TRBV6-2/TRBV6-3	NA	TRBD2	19	CASSYSLAGGGSSYNEQFF	TGTGCCAGCAGTTACTCCCTAGCGGGAGGGGGGAGCTCCTACAATGAGCAGTTCTTC
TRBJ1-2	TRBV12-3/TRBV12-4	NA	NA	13	CASSRRGGYGYTF	TGTGCCAGCAGTCGCCGGGGGGGCTATGGCTACACCTTC
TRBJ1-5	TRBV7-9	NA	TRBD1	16	CASSLGTGERNQPQHF	TGTGCCAGCAGCTTGGGGACAGGGGAAAGAAATCAGCCCCAGCATTTT
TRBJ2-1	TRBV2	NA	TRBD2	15	CASSAAGGLDNEQFF	TGTGCCAGCAGTGCTGCGGGGGGTCTTGACAATGAGCAGTTCTTC